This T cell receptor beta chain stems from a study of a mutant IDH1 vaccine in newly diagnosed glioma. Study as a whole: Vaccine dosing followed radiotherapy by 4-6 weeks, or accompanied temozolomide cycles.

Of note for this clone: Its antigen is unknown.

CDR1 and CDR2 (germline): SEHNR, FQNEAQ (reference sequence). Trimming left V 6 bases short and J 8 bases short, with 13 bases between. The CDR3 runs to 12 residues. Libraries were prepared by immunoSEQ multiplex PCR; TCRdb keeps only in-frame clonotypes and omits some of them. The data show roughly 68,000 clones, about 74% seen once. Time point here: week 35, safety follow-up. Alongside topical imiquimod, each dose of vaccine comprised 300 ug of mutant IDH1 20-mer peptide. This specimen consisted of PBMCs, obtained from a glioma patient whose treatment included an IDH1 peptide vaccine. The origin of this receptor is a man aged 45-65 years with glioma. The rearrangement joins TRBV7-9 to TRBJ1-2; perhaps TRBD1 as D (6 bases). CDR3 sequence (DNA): TGTGCCAGCAGTCCAGGGGAACACGGCTACACCTTC. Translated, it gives CASSPGEHGYTF.